This T cell receptor beta chain derives from a study of spatial heterogeneity in lung cancer (dated by TCRdb to about 2019). Study-wide context: The donors were 65 to 90 patients from the lung TRACERx cohort who had early-stage, untreated non-small cell lung cancer. Follow-up PBMC samples were sequenced whenever available, and the median time to follow-up was about 23 months after resection. More beta-chain than alpha-chain transcripts were consistently detected, likely reflecting higher beta-chain transcript abundance. In the raw uncorrected reads, each unique combination of TCR and UMI appeared more than ten times on average. The study quantitatively compared TCR alpha and beta repertoires across multiple tumor regions, matched nontumor lung and blood in non-small cell lung cancer. TCR repertoire features were related to nonsynonymous mutation counts determined by whole-exome sequencing of tumor tissue. Both alpha and beta chains were TCR-sequenced in samples taken at surgery, namely 220 tumor regions, fewer than 80 matched nontumor lung samples and 50 to 60 PBMC samples.

The method behind the library was 5' RACE. The sample was run on a NextSeq 500. In the TCR library protocol, a unique molecular identifier was attached to each TCR cDNA molecule so that PCR and sequencing errors could be corrected. The study's processing was this. TCR identification, UMI-based error correction and CDR3 extraction were performed with Decombinator tools. Expanded TCRs were defined as those above a frequency of 2 per 1,000, corresponding to the top 1% of the tumor frequency distribution. Each repertoire was subsampled 100 times to 5,000 TCRs, after which Renyi diversity was computed with the R vegan package. CDR3 similarity networks were constructed using string-kernel similarity of amino acid triplets, with links drawn between CDR3s whose pairwise similarity was above 0.82. TCRdb itself trimmed the public reads at Q25 with fastp, ran MiXCR and retained productive beta chains. Duplicate CDR3 protein sequences are folded into a single record with the most common DNA and genes. V and J calls and clone size were set by TCRdb, not the authors. Counted in this sample were approximately 100,000 distinct CDR3 sequences; around 19% of them appeared once. The ten largest make up 21% of the sample.

What the authors observed across the whole study: Additional single-cell paired TCR alpha and beta sequencing was considered necessary to confirm, at a functional level, the hypothesis that regional TCRs recognize regional mutations. Only 14 patients were included in comparisons of baseline and follow-up blood repertoires. Ubiquitous expanded tumor TCRs were detected in blood more often at tumor resection than at routine follow-up.

This specimen's time point label, per the study, means: blood at routine non-recurrence follow-up after resection. Without any cell sorting, TCR sequencing was performed on whole RNA extracted either from tumor and nontumor lung tissue or from cryopreserved PBMC samples. Patients were selected for TCR sequencing only if sufficient RNA was available from at least two tumor regions. In the case of this clonotype: Its binding antigen is unknown. No qualities accompany the bases; no much larger clone lies one base away.

Trimming leaves V shorter by 3 bases and J shorter by 5 bases, with the junction holding 7 bases beyond the gene matches. CDR1 and CDR2, looked up from the germline V gene, are SNHLY and FYNNEI. Including cysteine and phenylalanine, the CDR3 has 17 amino acids. The entry retains the CDR3 DNA only, 51 bases that are in frame from base 1. This TCR was sampled from a male donor with early-stage non-small cell lung cancer. The sample was PBMCs, taken at follow-up. The rearranged segments are TRBV2 and TRBJ2-2; 12 nucleotides in the junction match TRBD2. The CDR3 here reads CASSDPTSGRRTGELFF. The DNA sequence is as follows: TGTGCCAGCAGTGATCCGACTAGCGGGAGAAGGACCGGGGAGCTGTTTTTT.